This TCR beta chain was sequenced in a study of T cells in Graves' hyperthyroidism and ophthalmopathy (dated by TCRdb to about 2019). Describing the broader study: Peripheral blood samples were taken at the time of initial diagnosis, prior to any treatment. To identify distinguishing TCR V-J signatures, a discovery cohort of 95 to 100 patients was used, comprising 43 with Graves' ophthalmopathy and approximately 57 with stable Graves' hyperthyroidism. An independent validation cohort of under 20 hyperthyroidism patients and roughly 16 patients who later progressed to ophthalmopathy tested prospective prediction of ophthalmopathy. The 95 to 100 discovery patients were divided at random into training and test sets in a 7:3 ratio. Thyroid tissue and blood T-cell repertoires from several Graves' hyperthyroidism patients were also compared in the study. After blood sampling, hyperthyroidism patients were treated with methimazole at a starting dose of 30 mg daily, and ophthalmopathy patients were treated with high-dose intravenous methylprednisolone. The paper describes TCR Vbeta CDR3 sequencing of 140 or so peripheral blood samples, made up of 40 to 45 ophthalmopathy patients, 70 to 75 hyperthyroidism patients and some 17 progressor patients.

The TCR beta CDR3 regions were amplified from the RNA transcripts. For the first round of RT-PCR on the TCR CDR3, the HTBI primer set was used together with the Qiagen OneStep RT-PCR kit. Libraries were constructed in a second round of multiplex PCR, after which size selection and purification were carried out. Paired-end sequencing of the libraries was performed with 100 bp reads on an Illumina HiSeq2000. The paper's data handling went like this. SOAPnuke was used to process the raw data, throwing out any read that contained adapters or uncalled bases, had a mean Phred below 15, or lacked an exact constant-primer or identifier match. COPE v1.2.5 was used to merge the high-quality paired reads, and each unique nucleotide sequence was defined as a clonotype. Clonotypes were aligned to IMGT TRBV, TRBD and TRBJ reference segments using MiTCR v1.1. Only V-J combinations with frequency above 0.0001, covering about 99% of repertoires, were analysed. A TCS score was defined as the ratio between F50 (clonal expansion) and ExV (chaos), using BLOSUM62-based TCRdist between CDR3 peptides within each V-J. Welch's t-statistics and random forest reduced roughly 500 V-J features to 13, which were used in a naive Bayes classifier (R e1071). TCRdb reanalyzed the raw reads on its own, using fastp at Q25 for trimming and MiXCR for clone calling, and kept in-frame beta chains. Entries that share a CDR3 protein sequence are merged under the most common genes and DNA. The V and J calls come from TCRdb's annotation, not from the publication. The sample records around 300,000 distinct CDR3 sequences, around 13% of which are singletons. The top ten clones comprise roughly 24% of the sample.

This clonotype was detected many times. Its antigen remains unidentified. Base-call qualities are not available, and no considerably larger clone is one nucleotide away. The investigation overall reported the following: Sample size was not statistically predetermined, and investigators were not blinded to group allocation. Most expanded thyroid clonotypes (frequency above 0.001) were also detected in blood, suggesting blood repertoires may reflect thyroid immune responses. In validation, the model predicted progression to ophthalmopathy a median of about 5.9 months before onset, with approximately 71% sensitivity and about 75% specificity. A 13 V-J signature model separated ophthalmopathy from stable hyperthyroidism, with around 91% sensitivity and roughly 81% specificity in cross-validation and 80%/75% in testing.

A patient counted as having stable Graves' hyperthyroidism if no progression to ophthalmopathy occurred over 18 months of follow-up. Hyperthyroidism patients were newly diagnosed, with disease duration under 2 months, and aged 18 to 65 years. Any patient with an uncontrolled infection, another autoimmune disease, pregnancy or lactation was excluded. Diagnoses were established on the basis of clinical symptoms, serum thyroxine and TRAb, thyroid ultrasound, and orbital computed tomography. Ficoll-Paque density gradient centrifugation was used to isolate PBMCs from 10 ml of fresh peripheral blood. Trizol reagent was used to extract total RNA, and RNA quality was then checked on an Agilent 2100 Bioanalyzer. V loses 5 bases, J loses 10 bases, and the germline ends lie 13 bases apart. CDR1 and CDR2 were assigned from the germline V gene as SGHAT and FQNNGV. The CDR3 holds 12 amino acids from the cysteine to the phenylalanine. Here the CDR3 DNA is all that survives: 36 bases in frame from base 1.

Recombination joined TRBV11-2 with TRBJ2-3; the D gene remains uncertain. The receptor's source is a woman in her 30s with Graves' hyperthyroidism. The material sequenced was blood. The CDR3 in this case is CASSQDNPAQYF. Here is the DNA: TGTGCCAGCAGCCAAGACAATCCCGCGCAGTATTTT.